The 14 T cell receptor beta chains given below trace back to one sample, sequenced in a study of regulatory T cells in long-lasting Graves disease. The time point was: newly diagnosed GD, antithyroid drugs for less than 3 months. Construction of the TCR library relied on RNA isolated from PBMCs. iRepertoire HTBI primers and Arm-PCR of CDR3 regions built TCR beta libraries. TCRdb re-analysed the multiplex PCR reads in MiXCR, keeping a single row per CDR3 protein. The sample lists a few hundred thousand distinct CDR3 sequences; around 15% were seen once. A further study also used this sample, focusing on T cells in Graves' hyperthyroidism and ophthalmopathy.

The sequenced sample was peripheral blood mononuclear cells (PBMCs), obtained at new diagnosis, from a patient treated with antithyroid drugs. All receptors derive from a middle-aged man with Graves disease.

The J gene is TRBJ1-1, the V gene TRBV3-1; D call uncertain. This CDR3 is 15 amino acids long. Germline V CDR1 and CDR2: LGHDT, YNNKEL (reference sequence). Trimming stripped 1 base from V and 1 base from J, with 10 bases between. As DNA, the CDR3 is TGTGCCAGCAGCCAAGTCCCCGGTGGGAACACTGAAGCTTTCTTT. It encodes CASSQVPGGNTEAFF. Complete variable domain (other parts from reference TRBV3-1 and TRBJ1-1): DTAVSQTPKYLVTQMGNDKSIKCEQNLGHDTMYWYKQDSKKFLKIMFSYNNKELIINETVPNRFSPKSPDKAHLNLHINSLELGDSAVYFCASSQVPGGNTEAFFGQGTRLTVV.

The chain recombines TRBV20-1 with TRBJ2-5, with 7 bases aligning to TRBD2. This CDR3 has 14 amino acids. Germline lookup yields CDR1 DFQATT and CDR2 SNEGSKA (reference sequence). The V gene end was trimmed by 7 bases and the J gene end by 3 bases; junction bases not matched to a gene: 11. The CDR3 bases are TGCAGTGAAAGGAGGCCTAGCGGAGAAGAGACCCAGTACTTC. It is translated as CSERRPSGEETQYF.

This clonotype was seen only a few times. The genes are TRBV6-9 and TRBJ1-2; no firm D call. Trimming took 1 base from V and 7 from J, leaving 19 bases between them. The CDR3 loop spans 16 amino acids. Germline values: CDR1 MNHGY, CDR2 SVAAGI. CDR3 region: CASSYYVAGILSGYTF. DNA of the CDR3: TGTGCCAGCAGTTATTACGTCGCGGGGATTTTGAGTGGCTACACCTTC.

The sample holds many counts of this clonotype. The rearrangement uses TRBV20-1 and TRBJ2-1; TRBD1 matches 9 bases. Germline CDR1 is DFQATT and CDR2 is SNEGSKA (reference sequence). This CDR3 contains 14 residues. After removal of 6 bases from V and 9 bases from J, the junction contained 12 bases not matched to a gene. CDR3 loop: CSAEAGQGLFEQFF. DNA for the CDR3: TGCAGTGCGGAGGCGGGACAGGGATTATTTGAGCAGTTCTTC.

The V gene is TRBV7-2, the J gene TRBJ2-3, with 7 nucleotides matching TRBD2. V dropped 8 bases and J dropped 0; count of bases not matched to a gene: 8. This CDR3 has 15 amino acids. The germline V gene encodes CDR1 SGHTA and CDR2 FQGNSA. The CDR3 loop is CASRPRDYSTDTQYF. The CDR3 region has the DNA TGTGCCAGCCGACCTCGGGACTACAGCACAGATACGCAGTATTTT.

This clonotype has ten or more counts. V and J are TRBV12-3 or TRBV12-4 and TRBJ1-5, with D hard to call. With 5 bases removed from V and 4 bases from J, the gap between germline ends came to 6 bases. The CDR3 totals 12 residues. The CDR3 loop is CASSNTNQPQHF. CDR3 sequence (DNA): TGTGCCAGCAGTAACACTAATCAGCCCCAGCATTTT.

This clonotype showed up many times. The rearrangement links TRBV15 to TRBJ2-7; 7 nucleotides agree with TRBD2. CDR3 length: 16 residues. Germline CDR1 and CDR2: LNHNV and YYDKDF (reference sequence). J was trimmed by 1 base and V by 5 bases; bases with no gene match: 11. The CDR3: CATSGIGTTGSYEQYF. The CDR3 DNA sequence: TGTGCCACCAGCGGCATCGGGACTACGGGGTCCTACGAGCAGTACTTC. Full variable domain (remainder filled in from reference TRBV15 and TRBJ2-7): DAMVIQNPRYQVTQFGKPVTLSCSQTLNHNVMYWYQQKSSQAPKLLFHYYDKDFNNEADTPDNFQSRRPNTSFCFLDIRSPGLGDTAMYLCATSGIGTTGSYEQYFGPGTRLTVT.

The table lists this clonotype with many counts. The CDR3 DNA sequence: TGCAGTGCTAGAGATTCGAGGAATGAGCAGTTCTTC. It specifies CSARDSRNEQFF. The genes are TRBV20-1 and TRBJ2-1; D remains unclear. The ends were cut back, 0 bases at V and 7 bases at J, with 7 bases in the middle. Per the germline V gene, CDR1 is DFQATT and CDR2 is SNEGSKA (reference sequence). The CDR3 is made up of 12 amino acids.

This clonotype was seen only a few times. The rearrangement joins TRBV29-1 to TRBJ1-3, with D maybe TRBD1 (5 bases). The CDR3 is made up of 15 amino acids. V shed 6 bases and J shed 0 bases, with 15 bases lying between them. Germline assignment: CDR1 SQVTM and CDR2 ANQGSEA. CDR3 region: CSVSRDGNSGNTIYF. The CDR3 DNA reads TGCAGCGTGAGCCGGGACGGCAACTCTGGAAACACCATATATTTT.

The V and J genes are TRBV7-2 and TRBJ2-7; TRBD2 agrees at 7 bases. The germline V gene encodes CDR1 SGHTA and CDR2 FQGNSA. The V gene end was trimmed by 6 bases and the J gene end by 1 base; junction bases not matched to a gene: 3. This CDR3 spans 13 amino acids. Here the CDR3 DNA reads TGTGCCAGCAGAGCGGGGAATTCCTACGAGCAGTACTTC. Protein sequence: CASRAGNSYEQYF.

The chain combines TRBV12-3 or TRBV12-4 with TRBJ2-5, with 8 nucleotides matching TRBD2. The CDR3 runs to 15 residues. With V trimmed by 4 bases and J by 2 bases, 6 bases remained unmatched. The CDR3 protein is CASSSRGGGQETQYF. DNA of the CDR3: TGTGCCAGCAGTTCACGGGGGGGCGGGCAAGAGACCCAGTACTTC.

This chain joins TRBV30 and TRBJ1-1; possible D gene TRBD1, 6 bases. The CDR3 extends over 12 amino acids. Germline V lookup: CDR1 GTSNPN, CDR2 SVGIG (reference sequence). V dropped 2 bases and J dropped 4 bases, with 8 bases sitting between them. CDR3 DNA: TGTGCCTGGAGTCAGGGGTTCACTGAAGCTTTCTTT. Translating gives CAWSQGFTEAFF.

This clonotype has a single count. V and J are TRBV28 and TRBJ1-2; D is undetermined. Germline-derived CDR1 and CDR2 are MDHEN and SYDVKM. This CDR3 contains 15 residues. V was shortened by 3 bases and J by 4 bases, with 15 bases between the two germline ends. CDR3 region: CASSLGRERTYGYTF. As DNA, the CDR3 is TGTGCCAGCAGTTTGGGTAGGGAAAGGACCTATGGCTACACCTTC.

The sample holds many counts of this clonotype. The chain combines TRBV3-1 with TRBJ2-7; 9 positions match TRBD1. V lost 4 bases to trimming and J lost 0 bases; unmatched junction nucleotides: 4. The CDR3 extends over 15 amino acids. The germline CDR1 and CDR2 sequences are LGHDT and YNNKEL (reference sequence). CDR3 protein: CASSLGTGSSYEQYF. The DNA of the CDR3 is TGTGCCAGCAGCCTTGGGACAGGGTCCTCCTACGAGCAGTACTTC.